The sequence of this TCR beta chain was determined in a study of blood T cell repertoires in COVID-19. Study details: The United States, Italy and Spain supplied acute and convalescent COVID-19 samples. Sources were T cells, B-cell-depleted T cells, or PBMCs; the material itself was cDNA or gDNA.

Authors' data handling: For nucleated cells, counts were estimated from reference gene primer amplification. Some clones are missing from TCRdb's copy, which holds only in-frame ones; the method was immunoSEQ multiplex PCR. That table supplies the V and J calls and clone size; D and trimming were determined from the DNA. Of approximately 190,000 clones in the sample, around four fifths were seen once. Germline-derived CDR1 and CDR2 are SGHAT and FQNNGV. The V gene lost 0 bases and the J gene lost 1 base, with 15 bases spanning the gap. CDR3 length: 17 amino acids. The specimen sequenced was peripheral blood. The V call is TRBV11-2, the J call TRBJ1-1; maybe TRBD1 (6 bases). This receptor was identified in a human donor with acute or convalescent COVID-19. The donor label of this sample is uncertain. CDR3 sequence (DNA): TGTGCCAGCAGCTTAGATTCGGGGGGCAAGGGGAACACTGAAGCTTTCTTT. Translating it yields CASSLDSGGKGNTEAFF.